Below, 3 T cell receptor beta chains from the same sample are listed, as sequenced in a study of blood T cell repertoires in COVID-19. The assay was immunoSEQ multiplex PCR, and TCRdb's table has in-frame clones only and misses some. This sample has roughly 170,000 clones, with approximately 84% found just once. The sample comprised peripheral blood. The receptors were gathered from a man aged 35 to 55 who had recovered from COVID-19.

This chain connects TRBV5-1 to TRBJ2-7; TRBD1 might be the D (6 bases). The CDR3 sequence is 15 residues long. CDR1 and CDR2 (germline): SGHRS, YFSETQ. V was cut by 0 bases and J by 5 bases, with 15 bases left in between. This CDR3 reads CASSLVTGPRHEQYF. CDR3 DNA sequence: TGCGCCAGCAGCTTGGTTACAGGGCCTAGGCACGAGCAGTACTTC.

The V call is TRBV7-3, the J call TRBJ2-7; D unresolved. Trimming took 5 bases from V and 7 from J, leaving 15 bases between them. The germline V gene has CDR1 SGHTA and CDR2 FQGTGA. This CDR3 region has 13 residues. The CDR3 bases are TGTGCCAGCAGCCGAGGCCCCTCGTGGGAGCAGTACTTC. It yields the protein CASSRGPSWEQYF. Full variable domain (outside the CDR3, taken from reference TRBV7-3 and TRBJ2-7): GAGVSQTPSNKVTEKGKYVELRCDPISGHTALYWYRQSLGQGPEFLIYFQGTGAADDSGLPNDRFFAVRPEGSVSTLKIQRTERGDSAVYLCASSRGPSWEQYFGPGTRLTVT.

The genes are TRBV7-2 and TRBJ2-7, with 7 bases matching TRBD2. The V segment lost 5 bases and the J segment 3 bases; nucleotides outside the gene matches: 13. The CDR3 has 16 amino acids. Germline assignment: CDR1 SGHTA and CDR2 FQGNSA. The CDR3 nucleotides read TGTGCCAGCAGCCCCAGCCTAGCGGAGGGACTCTACGAGCAGTACTTC. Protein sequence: CASSPSLAEGLYEQYF.